This TCR beta chain was recovered during a study of PD-1 blockade in classical Hodgkin lymphoma. Trimming pared 7 bases from V and 0 bases from J, leaving 10 bases between. The CDR3 is made up of 13 amino acids. Germline V gene data show CDR1 as MNHNY and CDR2 as SVGAGI (reference sequence). Method: immunoSEQ multiplex PCR; TCRdb's copy keeps in-frame clones and lacks some. Among about 41,000 clones, 65% to 80% were seen once, and the ten largest hold 20% to 25%. No patient escaped relapse after autologous stem cell transplantation, and brentuximab vedotin exposure varied. Relapsed/refractory classical Hodgkin lymphoma patients had complete, partial or progressive responses.

The sequence derives from a human donor with classical Hodgkin lymphoma. Source: peripheral blood mononuclear cells (PBMCs), taken at baseline. The chain has TRBV6-6 and TRBJ2-7; no definite D call. As DNA, the CDR3 is TGTGCCAGCACATCCCTGCGCTCCTACGAGCAGTACTTC. It is translated as CASTSLRSYEQYF.